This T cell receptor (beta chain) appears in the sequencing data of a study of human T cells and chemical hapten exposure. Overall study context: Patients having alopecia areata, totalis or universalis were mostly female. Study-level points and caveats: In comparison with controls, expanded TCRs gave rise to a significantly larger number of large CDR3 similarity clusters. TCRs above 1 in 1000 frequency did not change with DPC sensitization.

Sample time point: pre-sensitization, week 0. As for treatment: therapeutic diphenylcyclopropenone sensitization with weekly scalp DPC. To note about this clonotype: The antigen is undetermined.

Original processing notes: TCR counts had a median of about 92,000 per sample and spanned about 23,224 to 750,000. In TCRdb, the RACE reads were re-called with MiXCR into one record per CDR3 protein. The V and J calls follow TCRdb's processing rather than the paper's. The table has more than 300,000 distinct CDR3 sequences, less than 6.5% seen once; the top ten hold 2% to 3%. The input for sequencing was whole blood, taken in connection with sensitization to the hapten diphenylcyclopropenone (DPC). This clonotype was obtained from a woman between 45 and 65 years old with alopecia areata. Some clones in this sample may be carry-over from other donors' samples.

CDR3 loop: CATPPNYGYTF. The CDR3 DNA reads TGTGCCACCCCTCCCAACTATGGCTACACCTTC. The rearrangement uses TRBV5-4 and TRBJ1-2; D gene ambiguous. This CDR3 is 11 amino acids long. The V end was cut by 9 bases, the J end by 2 bases, with 8 bases between. Germline V gene data show CDR1 as SGHNT and CDR2 as YYREEE (reference sequence).